The 10 T cell receptor beta chains in this list originate from one sample, sequenced in a study of identical twins. From the 5' RACE reads, TCRdb called clonotypes with MiXCR, one entry per CDR3 protein. The sample shows under 300,000 distinct CDR3 sequences, about an eighth of them seen only once. These sequences were also reported in another study, on yellow fever vaccine responses in identical twins.

The specimen was memory (CD45RO+) T cells sorted from blood. These receptor sequences come from a woman between 18 and 29 years old in good health.

This clonotype showed up many times. The V and J genes are TRBV5-1 and TRBJ2-6; D is possibly TRBD1 (5 bases). This CDR3 spans 14 amino acids. Trimming stripped 4 bases from V and 3 bases from J, with 8 bases between. Germline V CDR1 and CDR2: SGHRS, YFSETQ. The DNA of the CDR3 is TGCGCCAGCAGCCAGGGTAGTGGGGCCAACGTCCTGACTTTC. It is translated as CASSQGSGANVLTF.

This clonotype appeared many times. The chain recombines TRBV30 with TRBJ1-5, with D possibly matching TRBD1 (5 bases). The V gene's germline CDR1 is GTSNPN and CDR2 SVGIG (reference sequence). CDR3 length: 14 residues. Trimming removed 0 bases at V and 7 bases at J, with 13 bases between. CDR3 in DNA: TGTGCCTGGAGTGTAGGCTGGGGGAGCCAGCCCCAGCATTTT. Amino acid sequence: CAWSVGWGSQPQHF.

This clonotype was counted only a few times. J is TRBJ2-5 and V is TRBV19; 12 nucleotides match TRBD2. The CDR3 is made up of 16 amino acids. Per the germline V gene, CDR1 is LNHDA and CDR2 is SQIVND (reference sequence). J gave up 4 bases and V 3 bases, and 6 bases lay outside the gene matches. The CDR3 loop reads CASSMSLAGGTETQYF. CDR3 in DNA: TGTGCCAGTAGTATGTCTCTAGCGGGAGGGACAGAGACCCAGTACTTC.

This clonotype was seen a handful of times. The rearrangement links TRBV3-1 to TRBJ2-7, with D perhaps TRBD1 (6 bases). There are 14 residues in the CDR3. Germline loops: CDR1 LGHDT, CDR2 YNNKEL (reference sequence). With 6 bases removed from V and 1 base from J, the gap between germline ends came to 13 bases. Written as DNA, the CDR3 is TGTGCCAGCAGTCGGGACATTTTTTCCTACGAGCAGTACTTC. Protein product: CASSRDIFSYEQYF.

V and J are TRBV6-4 and TRBJ2-3, with D unresolved. The germline V gene has CDR1 MRHNA and CDR2 SNTAGT. Trimming left V 0 bases short and J 0 bases short, with 10 bases between. The CDR3 totals 16 residues. The CDR3 reads CASSDSHRSSTDTQYF. The CDR3 nucleotides are TGTGCCAGCAGTGACTCCCATAGGAGCAGCACAGATACGCAGTATTTT.

This clonotype was recorded a few times. The chain has TRBV4-1 and TRBJ2-4, with 7 positions matching TRBD1. Losses at the gene ends were 5 bases for V and 2 bases for J; bases not matched to a gene: 6. CDR3 length: 15 amino acids. The V gene's germline CDR1 is MGHRA and CDR2 YSYEKL. CDR3 DNA: TGCGCCAGCAGCGAGGGACAGAGTACCAAAAACATTCAGTACTTC. Translated, it gives CASSEGQSTKNIQYF.

This clonotype was recorded many times. The chain recombines TRBV7-2 with TRBJ2-2, with D possibly being TRBD2 (7 bases). Germline assignment: CDR1 SGHTA and CDR2 FQGNSA. The CDR3 is 15 residues long. With 5 bases removed from V and 3 bases from J, the gap between germline ends came to 13 bases. CDR3 loop: CASSSGGGHTGELFF. The DNA for the CDR3 is TGTGCCAGCAGCAGTGGCGGGGGCCACACCGGGGAGCTGTTTTTT.

This clonotype was found a few times. The V gene is TRBV5-6, the J gene TRBJ2-2; 11 bases align to TRBD2. The CDR3 loop spans 14 amino acids. The V and J ends lost 7 bases and 1 base, in that order; junction bases with no gene match: 0. CDR1 is SGHDT and CDR2 is YYEEEE in the germline V gene. The DNA for the CDR3 is TGTGCCAGCGGACTAGCGGGGAACACCGGGGAGCTGTTTTTT. Translation: CASGLAGNTGELFF. The full variable domain, its missing parts supplied by reference TRBV5-6 and TRBJ2-2, is DAGVTQSPTHLIKTRGQQVTLRCSPKSGHDTVSWYQQALGQGPQFIFQYYEEEERQRGNFPDRFSGHQFPNYSSELNVNALLLGDSALYLCASGLAGNTGELFFGEGSRLTVL.

This clonotype was picked up a small number of times. The chain recombines TRBV12-3 or TRBV12-4 with TRBJ2-7, with 12 positions matching TRBD1. The J segment lost 7 bases and the V segment lost 5 bases, leaving 9 bases of the junction unmatched. The CDR3 loop spans 15 amino acids. CDR3 in DNA: TGTGCCAGCAGTCCGCAGGGACAGGGGGCGGGGGAGCAGTACTTC. This gives the protein CASSPQGQGAGEQYF.

There are many counts of this clonotype. In DNA, the CDR3 is TGTGCCAGCAGCTTAGATCGTGGTCGGGCTAATGAAAAACTGTTTTTT. Its translation: CASSLDRGRANEKLFF. V usage is TRBV11-2 and J usage is TRBJ1-4; D unclear. The V gene's germline CDR1 is SGHAT and CDR2 FQNNGV. Trimming left V 0 bases short and J 3 bases short, with 11 bases between. This CDR3 has 16 amino acids.